This T cell receptor (beta chain) was profiled in a study of identical twins. The study, taken as a whole, reports: Those out-of-frame alpha sequences shared by twins showed an excess of low generation probability.

From the 5' RACE reads, TCRdb called clonotypes with MiXCR, one entry per CDR3 protein. The sample carries 700,000 to 950,000 distinct CDR3 sequences, 10% to 15% recorded once. Donors were all healthy Caucasians. Germline trimming cut 0 bases from V and 4 bases from J; bases unmatched to any gene: 3. The CDR3 totals 16 residues. Germline lookup yields CDR1 SGHVS and CDR2 FQNEAQ. There are a few counts of this clonotype. What it binds is not known. The sample was also linked to a second study, of yellow fever vaccine responses in identical twins.

The material sequenced was PBMCs. This sequence originates from a woman aged 18 to 35 in good health. The rearrangement joins TRBV7-8 to TRBJ2-1; 10 bases fit TRBD2. CDR3 protein: CASSLATSGSYNEQFF. In DNA form, the CDR3 reads TGTGCCAGCAGCTTAGCGACTAGCGGGTCATACAATGAGCAGTTCTTC.